This T cell receptor (beta chain) appears in the sequencing data of a study of shared T cell receptors in the human thymus. Profiling relied on immunoSEQ multiplex PCR, and the TCRdb table lists in-frame clones only, not all of them. Of about 380,000 clones in the sample, around 95% were seen once. Per the germline V gene, CDR1 is LNHDA and CDR2 is SQIVND (reference sequence). The CDR3 contains 15 residues. Between the trimmed V and J ends, which lost 8 bases and 5 bases, there was a span of 19 bases. This clone was recorded only once. Sequences were obtained from thymocytes. This rearrangement joins TRBV19 to TRBJ2-1, with D possibly matching TRBD1 (6 bases). The TCR was taken from a human donor. In DNA, the CDR3 is TGTGCCAGTTGGTCTTGGACAGTGGTTGACAATGAGCAGTTCTTC. As protein: CASWSWTVVDNEQFF.